Shown below are 5 T cell receptor beta chains from a single sample sequenced in a study of shared clonotypes between healthy human individuals. Generated by immunoSEQ multiplex PCR, the TCRdb table keeps only in-frame clones and is missing some. The sample gives about 1.5 million clones, 95% to 99% of which show up once; around 0.45% is in the top ten. The sequencing input was naive CD4+ T cells sorted from blood. Subset specified: CD45RA+ positively selected. Receptors originate from a man aged 25 to 45 in good health.

V and J are TRBV5-1 and TRBJ2-1, with TRBD2 identical over 12 bases. CDR1 and CDR2 from the germline V gene are SGHRS and YFSETQ. There are 19 residues in the CDR3. V gave up 3 bases and J gave up 4 bases; unmatched junction bases: 14. The CDR3 coding sequence is TGCGCCAGCAGCTCAGGGACTAGCGGGCTTACCCGTCCTTACAATGAGCAGTTCTTC. Translated, it gives CASSSGTSGLTRPYNEQFF.

The J gene is TRBJ1-2, the V gene TRBV5-8; TRBD1 matches at 7 bases. Trimming cost V 6 bases and J 4 bases; bases outside gene matches: 9. Germline lookup yields CDR1 SGHTS and CDR2 YDEGEE. The CDR3 is 14 residues long. The CDR3 bases are TGTGCCAGCAACGCCCTAAGGGACAGCTATGGCTACACCTTC. Encoded protein: CASNALRDSYGYTF.

The V and J genes are TRBV5-1 and TRBJ2-5; 7 positions agree with TRBD2. The junction had 11 bases not matched to a gene; V was cut back by 4 bases and J by 5 bases. Germline values: CDR1 SGHRS, CDR2 YFSETQ. This CDR3 has 15 amino acids. Written as DNA, the CDR3 is TGCGCCAGCAGCCTTGCGACTAGCCGACCGGAGACCCAGTACTTC. Its translation: CASSLATSRPETQYF.

In this sample, this clone turned up once. The J gene is TRBJ2-1, the V gene TRBV7-6; D is possibly TRBD1 (6 bases). The CDR3 covers 13 residues. Germline CDR1 is SGHVS and CDR2 is FNYEAQ. V dropped 5 bases and J dropped 4 bases, with 9 bases sitting between them. The DNA for the CDR3 is TGTGCCAGCAGCCCGGACAGATACAATGAGCAGTTCTTC. Its protein product is CASSPDRYNEQFF.

The table lists this clone with a count of one. The junction departs from germline at one end; a sequencing error may be responsible. The genes are TRBV2 and TRBJ2-5; TRBD2 aligns across 8 bases. The CDR3 is made up of 16 amino acids. Germline loops: CDR1 SNHLY, CDR2 FYNNEI. This chain's CDR3 is CASSQASGRNQETQYF. CDR3 DNA sequence: TGTGCCAGCAGTCAAGCTAGCGGGCGTAACCAAGAGACCCAGTACTTC.